This T cell receptor (beta chain) was sequenced in a study of shared clonotypes between healthy human individuals (TCRdb year 2020). Study-level background: The cohort included three men and a couple of women between 18 and 49 years of age. For each donor, CD4 naive and CD4 memory were each run on three plates, CD8 naive on two plates, and CD8 memory on one plate. Between about 0.94 and 8.9 billion PBMCs per donor were obtained by leukapheresis. To increase sequencing depth and limit assay-specific biases, TCR repertoire library preparation and sequencing were carried out by different laboratories using diverse techniques. To estimate repertoire size and how much clonotypes are shared between individuals, the study performed deep sequencing of blood TCR repertoires from a few healthy adults.

Comments on this clone: No cognate antigen has been identified for it. It has no much larger one-base neighbor in the sample; base qualities were not kept.

CD8 naive samples were CD45RO-negative cells positively selected for CCR7, giving a CD45RA+CCR7+ population that excluded TemRA cells. Healthy HIV-negative adults with no recently reported acute infections or vaccinations were included as donors. Every donor was a Caucasian adult residing in Nashville, Tennessee, USA. Blood was collected by leukapheresis, and PBMCs were isolated by Ficoll-Histopaque density gradient centrifugation and then cryopreserved in liquid nitrogen vapor phase. Analytical flow cytometry was used to check the purity and quantity of each magnetically sorted T cell population. From each sorted fraction, genomic DNA was isolated and quantified by UV absorbance on a Nanodrop 2000c. The germline V gene (reference sequence) provides CDR1 SEHNR and CDR2 FQNEAQ. The CDR3 contains 13 residues, cysteine and phenylalanine counted. The CDR3 DNA has 39 bases and is translated from base 1. V is pared back by 1 base and J by 7 bases, with 8 bases lying between the germline termini.

Using the deep immunoSEQ assay, TCR CDR3 regions were amplified from genomic DNA by multiplex PCR. Extracted genomic DNA from each cell subset was spread evenly across all wells of several immunoSEQ 96-well plates, with each plate serving as a replicate. For sorted subsets, approximately 0.2 ug of genomic DNA, equivalent to 25,000 to 35,000 T cell genomes, went into each replicate PCR. Purified libraries were measured with a Qubit 3.0 fluorometer, size-checked on a Bioanalyzer 2100, and measured again with the KAPA Library Quantification kit. A separate single-read 150-cycle Illumina NextSeq 550 flow cell was used to sequence each immunoSEQ 96-well plate. On the study's bioinformatics: Because the immunoSEQ output included only junctional sequences and no quality scores, the filtering could not be the same as the filtering used for full-length reads. Sequences were annotated with PyIR, a Python wrapper for IgBLAST v1.9, and V/J genes and CDR3 were assigned using IMGT germline references. Any read was removed if the V/J assignment was weak (E-value above 1e-6), the CDR3 was missing, or the read contained stop codons, out-of-frame junctions, or ambiguous translated residues. A V3J clonotype was defined by an identical inferred V gene, J gene, and CDR3 amino acid sequence. To compute the percentage overlap between repertoires, the number of shared unique clonotypes was divided by the size of the smaller repertoire. RTK rarefaction, the Chao1 estimator, and Recon v2.1 estimates of unobserved clonotypes were used to assess repertoire richness. Generation probabilities were computed with OLGA for all TCRbeta clonotypes obtained by the gDNA method from several donors. TCRdb stores this immuneACCESS table with in-frame sequences only. Part of the clones is absent; in the studies checked, under half of the shortfall reflects unresolved V genes, and no reason is known for the rest. V and J calls and clone size are those listed in that table; D and trimming were worked out from the DNA. In this sample the table shows about 590,000 clones, roughly 95% of which occur a single time. The ten largest clones add up to 0.11% of the sample.

The paper as a whole reports these results and caveats: Higher generation probabilities were observed for clonotypes shared by all four sorted-subset donors than for non-shared clonotypes. Sampling was restricted to blood, and TCR repertoires in tissue are likely to differ from TCR repertoires in blood. Larger estimated clonotype richness was generally found for naive subsets than for memory subsets. Roughly 5% of naive CD4, 3.5% of naive CD8, about 2.4% of memory CD4, and more than 0.35% of memory CD8 clonotypes were shared across four donors. The genetic and exposure-history diversity represented was limited by the small number of donors. Pairwise subsampling led to the expectation that sequencing depth would affect the degree of clonotype sharing among donors. Incomplete sequencing was indicated by rarefaction of sorted-subset datasets, despite the large sequencing depth.

This sequence originates from a woman in her thirties in good health. The chain employs TRBV7-9 and TRBJ2-1; the D gene is perhaps TRBD2, on 5 matching bases. The sample was naive CD8+ T cells sorted from blood. The sample's cell subset or site, from its label and the paper: CD45RA+CCR7+. In nucleotide form, the sequence is TGTGCCAGCAGCTTAGGAGGGAGTAATGAGCAGTTCTTC. Protein translation: CASSLGGSNEQFF.